This TCR beta chain was recovered during a study of OX40 agonist ivuxolimab in advanced cancers. About the research overall: The study enrolled dose-escalation patients with hepatocellular carcinoma, melanoma, renal cell or head and neck cancer. Study-level results: Normalized T-cell clonal expansion was also low in some nonresponders. Expanded peripheral T-cell antigen specificity went undetermined.

The method was immunoSEQ multiplex PCR; TCRdb's version includes in-frame clones alone and lacks a portion of them. The table records about 94,000 clones, around 86% of them present only once. Blood was sampled at baseline, cycle 4 day 1, and cycle 7 day 1. About this clone: Antigen specificity is unknown.

Material: CD4+ or CD8+ T cells sorted from blood, obtained in a trial of the OX40 agonist ivuxolimab. The receptor was isolated from an adult with an advanced solid tumor such as melanoma, head and neck, liver or kidney cancer.

The CDR3 spells CASSAQEGAYGYTF. For the CDR3, the DNA is TGTGCCAGTAGTGCCCAGGAGGGGGCCTATGGCTACACCTTC. The chain recombines TRBV19 with TRBJ1-2; TRBD1 agrees at 7 bases. Losses at the gene ends were 5 bases for V and 4 bases for J; bases not matched to a gene: 7. This CDR3 contains 14 residues. The V gene's germline CDR1 is LNHDA and CDR2 SQIVND (reference sequence).